Listed here are 8 T cell receptor beta chains from one sample, sequenced in a study of blood T cell repertoires in COVID-19 (dated by TCRdb to the early 2020s). To prepare the library, the immunoSEQ multiplex PCR assay was applied. Entries here come from immuneACCESS through TCRdb and include only in-frame sequences with V and J called. Some clones fail to appear in such tables; in the studies checked, an unresolved V gene covers under half of the shortfall, and the cause of the remainder is unknown. This sample holds roughly 72,000 clones; 85% to 90% were observed only once. The top ten clonotypes cover roughly a fifth of the sample. Source material: peripheral blood. These receptors originate from a human donor in a cohort sampled during active COVID-19.

This clone was detected once. The genes are TRBV19 and TRBJ1-1; 8 nucleotides match TRBD1. J was trimmed by 0 bases and V by 7 bases; bases with no gene match: 16. Germline assignment: CDR1 LNHDA and CDR2 SQIVND (reference sequence). This CDR3 contains 18 residues. Here the CDR3 reads CASNPGQGNWYMNTEAFF. CDR3 DNA: TGTGCCAGTAACCCCGGACAGGGAAATTGGTACATGAACACTGAAGCTTTCTTT.

V usage is TRBV20-1 and J usage is TRBJ1-5, with 7 bases aligning to TRBD1. Germline V gives CDR1 DFQATT, CDR2 SNEGSKA (reference sequence). The CDR3 has 14 residues. V was clipped by 3 bases and J by 0 bases; unmatched bases: 2. CDR3 sequence (DNA): TGCAGTGCTAGTAAGGGGGCTAGCAATCAGCCCCAGCATTTT. The encoded protein is CSASKGASNQPQHF.

V gene TRBV19 combines with J gene TRBJ1-5; tentative D call: TRBD1 (5 bases). The germline V gene encodes CDR1 LNHDA and CDR2 SQIVND (reference sequence). V lost 6 bases to trimming and J lost 4 bases, with 13 bases between them. The CDR3 spans 14 residues. CDR3 sequence reads: CASRQTGFNQPQHF. Written as DNA, the CDR3 is TGTGCCAGTAGGCAAACAGGCTTTAATCAGCCCCAGCATTTT. The full variable domain, its missing parts supplied by reference TRBV19 and TRBJ1-5, is DGGITQSPKYLFRKEGQNVTLSCEQNLNHDAMYWYRQDPGQGLRLIYYSQIVNDFQKGDIAEGYSVSREKKESFPLTVTSAQKNPTAFYLCASRQTGFNQPQHFGDGTRLSIL.

This clone was picked up one time. The chain carries TRBV5-1 and TRBJ1-6, with D perhaps TRBD1 (6 bases). There are 16 residues in the CDR3. The V gene's germline CDR1 is SGHRS and CDR2 YFSETQ. Trimming cost V 4 bases and J 10 bases, with 21 bases left between them. The chain's CDR3 is CASSREATGSFSPLHF. The DNA of the CDR3 is TGCGCCAGCAGCCGTGAGGCTACAGGGAGTTTCTCACCCCTCCACTTT.

The chain has TRBV4-3 and TRBJ2-2; a possible D gene is TRBD1 (6 bases). This CDR3 comprises 19 residues. V was trimmed by 0 bases and J by 0 bases, leaving 17 bases between them. CDR1 LGHNA and CDR2 YSLEER come from the germline V gene. CDR3 in amino acids: CASSQDLSGHPTNTGELFF. CDR3 coding DNA: TGCGCCAGCAGCCAAGATCTCTCGGGACATCCGACGAACACCGGGGAGCTGTTTTTT.

The CDR3 nucleotides are TGTGCCAGCAGTACCGGACGGGGGGGCACTGAAGCTTTCTTT. This gives the protein CASSTGRGGTEAFF. The chain recombines TRBV28 with TRBJ1-1; possibly TRBD1 for D (5 bases). The CDR3 is made up of 14 amino acids. Germline CDR1 reads MDHEN; CDR2 reads SYDVKM. V lost 5 bases and J lost 4, with 14 bases in between.

The chain joins TRBV27 to TRBJ2-1; the match to TRBD2 covers 7 bases. The germline gives CDR1 MNHEY, CDR2 SMNVEV (reference sequence). CDR3 length equals 14 residues. V lost 2 bases, J lost 7 bases, and 5 bases stayed unmatched. The CDR3 sequence: CASSLSGVGNEQFF. In nucleotides, the CDR3 is TGTGCCAGCAGTTTAAGCGGGGTTGGGAATGAGCAGTTCTTC.

The genes are TRBV7-2 and TRBJ2-2, with a possible D match to TRBD1 (5 bases). The germline V and J ends were trimmed by 0 bases and 2 bases, with 16 bases remaining between them. The germline CDR1 and CDR2 sequences are SGHTA and FQGNSA. The CDR3 loop spans 18 amino acids. This CDR3 is CASSLAGFVRANTGELFF. CDR3 in DNA: TGTGCCAGCAGCTTAGCGGGGTTCGTCAGGGCCAACACCGGGGAGCTGTTTTTT. Combining the CDR3 with reference TRBV7-2 and TRBJ2-2 gives the whole variable domain GAGVSQSPSNKVTEKGKDVELRCDPISGHTALYWYRQSLGQGLEFLIYFQGNSAPDKSGLPSDRFSAERTGGSVSTLTIQRTQQEDSAVYLCASSLAGFVRANTGELFFGEGSRLTVL.